Following are 17 T cell receptor beta chains from one sample sequenced in a study of neurological immune-mediated disorders. Each CDR3 protein is one row after TCRdb ran MiXCR on the 5' RACE reads. The sample holds some 48,000 distinct CDR3 sequences, around 13% seen once. Stated time point: longitudinal time-point 2. Sequencing used PBMCs. The receptor set was obtained from a male donor with HTLV-1-associated myelopathy (HAM/TSP).

This clonotype was detected many times. The chain joins TRBV20-1 to TRBJ2-5, with D maybe TRBD2 (7 bases). The CDR3 spans 15 residues. V lost 4 bases and J 4 bases, leaving 19 bases between the germline ends. Germline CDR1 is DFQATT and CDR2 is SNEGSKA (reference sequence). The CDR3 spells CSATTPGGPGETQYF. The CDR3 DNA is TGCAGTGCTACAACCCCCGGGGGGCCCGGAGAGACCCAGTACTTC.

This clonotype was counted at least ten times. The rearrangement uses TRBV6-1 and TRBJ1-1, with unresolved D. V lost 6 bases and J 4 bases, leaving 9 bases between the germline ends. Germline assignment: CDR1 MNHNS and CDR2 SASEGT. The CDR3 covers 12 residues. The DNA of the CDR3 is TGTGCCAGCAGGGCAGACCGCACTGAAGCTTTCTTT. Its translation: CASRADRTEAFF.

In DNA, the CDR3 is TGCGCCAGCAGCCTCAGACAGGGGGCAGATAATGAAAAACTGTTTTTT. This translates into CASSLRQGADNEKLFF. The J gene is TRBJ1-4, the V gene TRBV4-1; 10 nucleotides align to TRBD1. V dropped 4 bases and J dropped 4; count of bases not matched to a gene: 6. The CDR3 length is 16 residues. CDR1 is MGHRA and CDR2 is YSYEKL in the germline V gene.

Many counts were recorded for this clonotype. V and J are TRBV7-9 and TRBJ1-1, with D possibly matching TRBD1 (5 bases). CDR1 SEHNR and CDR2 FQNEAQ come from the germline V gene (reference sequence). Deletions cut 9 bases from V and 6 bases from J, with 11 bases between. The CDR3 contains 11 residues. This CDR3 reads CASRSGAEAFF. The CDR3 nucleotides are TGTGCCAGTCGATCGGGGGCTGAAGCTTTCTTT.

The V call is TRBV5-1, the J call TRBJ2-1; D is uncertain. The germline V gene encodes CDR1 SGHRS and CDR2 YFSETQ. The CDR3 spans 15 residues. The germline V and J ends were trimmed by 7 bases and 1 base, with 15 bases remaining between them. CDR3 in amino acids: CASGASSRSYNEQFF. The CDR3 nucleotides read TGCGCCAGCGGTGCAAGCAGCAGGTCCTACAATGAGCAGTTCTTC.

This chain connects TRBV14 to TRBJ2-2; no clear D. Germline CDR1 reads SGHDN; CDR2 reads FVKESK. The CDR3 consists of 15 residues. V lost 3 bases to trimming and J lost 1 base, with 9 bases between them. As DNA, the CDR3 is TGTGCCAGCAGCCAGTGGCAGATGAACACCGGGGAGCTGTTTTTT. This codes for CASSQWQMNTGELFF.

This clonotype showed up many times. The chain recombines TRBV2 with TRBJ2-3, with D possibly TRBD2 on 6 matching bases. Looked up from germline, CDR1 is SNHLY and CDR2 is FYNNEI. The CDR3 has 13 amino acids. The V end was cut by 4 bases, the J end by 6 bases, with 11 bases between. The CDR3 nucleotides are TGTGCCAGCAGTGTGGGGGGTTCGGATACGCAGTATTTT. It yields the protein CASSVGGSDTQYF.

This clonotype was recorded at least ten times. The rearrangement uses TRBV5-1 and TRBJ2-3; D is uncertain. Trimming took 1 base from V and 0 from J, leaving 9 bases between them. The CDR3 extends over 15 amino acids. From germline, CDR1 is SGHRS and CDR2 YFSETQ. This CDR3 is CASSLTLTSTDTQYF. CDR3 coding DNA: TGCGCCAGCAGCTTGACCCTTACTAGCACAGATACGCAGTATTTT.

This clonotype was detected many times. The chain is built from TRBV5-1 and TRBJ2-3; D may be TRBD1 or TRBD2 (5 bases each). V was cut by 7 bases and J by 1 base, with 16 bases left in between. CDR1 and CDR2 (germline): SGHRS, YFSETQ. CDR3 length: 15 residues. In nucleotides, the CDR3 is TGCGCCAGCCACCGAGGGGACCCTCGCACAGATACGCAGTATTTT. Its translation is CASHRGDPRTDTQYF.

This clonotype was recorded at least ten times. The J gene is TRBJ2-5, the V gene TRBV29-1; D is unclear. With 0 bases removed from V and 4 bases from J, the gap between germline ends came to 12 bases. Germline CDR1 reads SQVTM; CDR2 reads ANQGSEA. This CDR3 has 14 amino acids. The CDR3 sequence is CSVEDRTERETQYF. CDR3 sequence (DNA): TGCAGCGTTGAAGATCGAACGGAGCGAGAGACCCAGTACTTC.

This clonotype ranks as medium-sized. No conserved phenylalanine or tryptophan ends this CDR3, so it is likely a read error. No DNA is shown, since the ends of the CDR3 on it are uncertain; the CDR3 is the one TCRdb lists. The chain carries TRBV5-4 and TRBJ2-5. The CDR3 region is 14 residues in length, termini included. In germline, CDR1 is SGHNT, CDR2 YYREEE (reference sequence). The CDR3 sequence is CASSRENGQGPSTS.

This clonotype was detected ten times or more. This chain links TRBV24-1 with TRBJ2-1, with TRBD1 identical over 8 bases. The germline CDR1 and CDR2 sequences are KGHDR and SFDVKD. V trimming: 3 bases; J trimming: 5 bases; junction bases outside the gene matches: 11. The CDR3 consists of 17 residues. The CDR3 protein is CATSDPGTGSFHNEQFF. The CDR3 DNA sequence: TGTGCCACCAGTGATCCGGGGACAGGAAGCTTTCACAATGAGCAGTTCTTC.

This clonotype was counted ten times or more. This chain joins TRBV5-1 and TRBJ1-3, with D possibly being TRBD1 (5 bases). Per germline, CDR1 SGHRS and CDR2 YFSETQ. This CDR3 is built from 14 residues. The V end was cut by 5 bases, the J end by 0 bases, with 9 bases between. This CDR3 is CASRSGYSGNTIYF. For the CDR3, the DNA is TGCGCCAGCAGATCAGGGTACTCTGGAAACACCATATATTTT.

Ten or more counts support this clonotype. The chain recombines TRBV5-1 with TRBJ1-4; 8 bases line up with TRBD1. The CDR3 spans 15 residues. Trimming took 4 bases from V and 3 from J; bases not matched to a gene: 5. Germline V gene sequence: CDR1 SGHRS, CDR2 YFSETQ. CDR3 DNA sequence: TGCGCCAGCAGCACTACAGGGGGTTCTAATGAAAAACTGTTTTTT. It yields the protein CASSTTGGSNEKLFF. Using reference TRBV5-1 and TRBJ1-4 for the parts outside the CDR3, the full variable domain is KAGVTQTPRYLIKTRGQQVTLSCSPISGHRSVSWYQQTPGQGLQFLFEYFSETQRNKGNFPGRFSGRQFSNSRSEMNVSTLELGDSALYLCASSTTGGSNEKLFFGSGTQLSVL.

This clonotype was observed at least ten times. The V call is TRBV7-9, the J call TRBJ2-5; 7 positions agree with TRBD1. The junction had 4 bases not matched to a gene; V was cut back by 2 bases and J by 1 base. The CDR3 totals 15 residues. CDR1 is SEHNR, CDR2 FQNEAQ, per germline (reference sequence). The CDR3 DNA reads TGTGCCAGCAGCTTATACCGGGACAGCCAAGAGACCCAGTACTTC. Translation: CASSLYRDSQETQYF.

Regarding this clonotype: Since a much larger clone is just one base distant, this may be a read error. The chain employs TRBV20-1 and TRBJ1-1, with D unclear. Germline V lookup: CDR1 DFQATT, CDR2 SNEGSKA (reference sequence). The CDR3 runs to 13 residues. The CDR3 here is CSVRPGPGTEAFF. The CDR3 nucleotides are TGCAGTGTTAGACCAGGTCCTGGCACTGAAGCTTTCTTT.

This clonotype came up many times. The CDR3 loop is CASSSPGPFYNEQFF. The CDR3 DNA sequence: TGTGCCAGCAGCTCCCCGGGACCGTTCTACAATGAGCAGTTCTTC. The J gene is TRBJ2-1, the V gene TRBV5-6, with D possibly being TRBD1 or TRBD2 (5 bases each). Between the trimmed V and J ends, which lost 3 bases and 3 bases, there was a span of 13 bases. The CDR3 contains 15 residues. Germline V lookup: CDR1 SGHDT, CDR2 YYEEEE.